This T cell receptor (beta chain) comes out of a study of neurological immune-mediated disorders. Synthesis of cDNA was accomplished via 5'RACE employing 10-nucleotide random UMIs. One entry per CDR3 protein results from TCRdb running MiXCR on the 5' RACE reads. The sample contains some 80,000 distinct CDR3 sequences, about 4% of which appear only once. There are many counts of this clonotype. Germline loops: CDR1 SGHAT, CDR2 FQNNGV. The CDR3 runs 16 residues. V was trimmed by 3 bases and J by 0 bases, leaving 12 bases between them. This sample's time point: longitudinal time-point 3. The unsorted libraries were produced from 2 million PBMCs held at -80 C.

The J gene is TRBJ1-3, the V gene TRBV11-2; tentatively, D is TRBD1 (6 bases). The sample taken for sequencing was PBMCs. The TCR comes from a woman in her fifties or sixties with multiple sclerosis. This chain's CDR3 is CASSFGQQSSGNTIYF. The CDR3 nucleotides read TGTGCCAGCAGCTTCGGACAGCAATCCTCTGGAAACACCATATATTTT.